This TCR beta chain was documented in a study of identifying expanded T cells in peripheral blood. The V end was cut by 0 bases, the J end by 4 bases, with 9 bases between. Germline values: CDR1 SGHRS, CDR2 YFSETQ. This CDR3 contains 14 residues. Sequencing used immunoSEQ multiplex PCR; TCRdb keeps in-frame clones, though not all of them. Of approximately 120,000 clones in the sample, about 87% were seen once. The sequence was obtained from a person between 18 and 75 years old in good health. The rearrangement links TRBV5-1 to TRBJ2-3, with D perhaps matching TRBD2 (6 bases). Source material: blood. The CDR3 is CASSLVTSSDTQYF. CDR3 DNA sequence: TGCGCCAGCAGCTTGGTGACTAGTTCAGATACGCAGTATTTT.